A selection of T cell receptor beta chains follows, all from one sample in a study of blood T cell repertoires in COVID-19. The assay was immunoSEQ multiplex PCR, and TCRdb's table has in-frame clones only and misses some. The sample carries almost 300,000 clones, around 87% recorded once. Sequencing used peripheral blood. The receptors shown here come from a man aged 65 to 79 with acute or convalescent COVID-19. Both conserved end residues are part of each CDR3. The D gene is left open where the match is weak. A clone size is listed for some rows: how often the clone was seen (once, few, many), or a class if it is expanded.

D	V	size	J	DNA	CDR3
.	TRBV7-2	.	TRBJ1-2	TGTGCCAGCAGCTTAGAGGTAGCCAACTATGGCTACACCTTC	CASSLEVANYGYTF
TRBD2	TRBV12-5	.	TRBJ2-1	TGTGCTAGTGGTTTGGTAAGCGGGGGAGAGCAGTTCTTC	CASGLVSGGEQFF
.	TRBV27	.	TRBJ1-5	TGTGCCAGCAGTTTATTCGGGGGTAATCAGCCCCAGCATTTT	CASSLFGGNQPQHF
TRBD1	TRBV28	few	TRBJ1-4	TGTGCCAGCAGTGGGACAGGGCTTAGTGGTGAAAAACTGTTTTTT	CASSGTGLSGEKLFF
.	TRBV3-1/TRBV3-2	.	TRBJ1-2	TGTGCCAGCAGCCAAATCGGGTTAGGTGGCTACACCTTC	CASSQIGLGGYTF
.	TRBV30	.	TRBJ1-4	TGTGCCTGGAAAACAGGAACTAATGAAAAACTGTTTTTT	CAWKTGTNEKLFF
.	TRBV24-1	few	TRBJ1-2	TGTGCCACCAGTGACACAGTCTACGACTATGGCTACACCTTC	CATSDTVYDYGYTF
TRBD1	TRBV19	.	TRBJ1-2	TGTGCCAGTAGTCCAGGGGGCGCGGACTATGGCTACACCTTC	CASSPGGADYGYTF
.	TRBV6-2/TRBV6-3	.	TRBJ2-7	TGTGCCAGCAGTTTTAGCTCGGGACTGACGGTTTACGAGCAGTACTTC	CASSFSSGLTVYEQYF
TRBD2	TRBV19	.	TRBJ2-1	TGTGCCAGTAGCCTAGCGGGAGGGAGAAATGAGCAGTTCTTC	CASSLAGGRNEQFF
.	TRBV9	.	TRBJ2-5	TGTGCCAGCAGCGCCAGCCCCCAGGGGACCCAGTACTTC	CASSASPQGTQYF
TRBD2	TRBV7-8	few	TRBJ2-5	TGTGCCAGCAGCTGGGGGGGAAAAGAGACCCAGTACTTC	CASSWGGKETQYF
TRBD2	TRBV5-5	.	TRBJ2-7	TGTGCCAGCACCTTCGTGTCGGGAGGCTACGAGCAGTACTTC	CASTFVSGGYEQYF
.	TRBV28	.	TRBJ1-5	TGTGCCAGCACTCGGGGAGGGGGATATGGTGTAAGCAATCAGCCCCAGCATTTT	CASTRGGGYGVSNQPQHF
.	TRBV3-1/TRBV3-2	.	TRBJ2-1	TGTGCCAGCAGCCAAGATCGGGCAGGGATGGGGAATGAGCAGTTCTTC	CASSQDRAGMGNEQFF
.	TRBV12-3/TRBV12-4	.	TRBJ1-1	TGTGCCAGCAGTTCCCAGATGAACACTGAAGCTTTCTTT	CASSSQMNTEAFF
TRBD1	TRBV5-1	.	TRBJ2-3	TGCGCCAGCAGCATCAGGGGGCTTGGCACAGATACGCAGTATTTT	CASSIRGLGTDTQYF
TRBD1	TRBV28	few	TRBJ1-2	TGTGCCAGCAGTAGACCGCAGGGGGACTATGGCTACACCTTC	CASSRPQGDYGYTF
.	TRBV4-3	once	TRBJ1-5	TGCGCCAGCAGCCAAGAGGCTTGGGGGGGGGAACAGCCCCAGCATTTT	CASSQEAWGGEQPQHF
.	TRBV10-3	.	TRBJ2-2	TGTGCCATTCAACCACAGGGTCCCGGGGAGCTGTTTTTT	CAIQPQGPGELFF
.	TRBV4-2	.	TRBJ2-5	TGTGCCAGCAGCCAAGATAACGGGGGAGGGACCCAGTACTTC	CASSQDNGGGTQYF
TRBD1	TRBV10-2	.	TRBJ2-7	TGCGCCAGCAGGGACCTTCCGGGACAGGGTGCCTACGAGCAGTACTTC	CASRDLPGQGAYEQYF
.	TRBV6-2/TRBV6-3	.	TRBJ2-5	TGTGCCAGCAGTTACTCGGCTTTACGGGGAGAGACCCAGTACTTC	CASSYSALRGETQYF
.	TRBV6-1	.	TRBJ2-5	TGTGCCAGCAGTGAGGGAAGGGGGGAGACCCAGTACTTC	CASSEGRGETQYF
TRBD2	TRBV5-8	few	TRBJ2-7	TGTGCCAGCAGCCCCCCTGTGGGAGGGTATCTTGACGAGCAGTACTTC	CASSPPVGGYLDEQYF
TRBD2	TRBV19	.	TRBJ2-4	TGTGCCAGTAGTATCGGACTAGCGGGAGCCAAAAACATTCAGTACTTC	CASSIGLAGAKNIQYF
TRBD2	TRBV5-6	.	TRBJ2-1	TGTGCCAGCAGCCGGGGACTAGCGGAAATCAATGAGCAGTTCTTC	CASSRGLAEINEQFF
TRBD1	TRBV7-3	.	TRBJ1-6	TGTGCCAGCAGCCAAACAGGGGATTCACCCCTCCACTTT	CASSQTGDSPLHF
.	TRBV9	.	TRBJ1-2	TGTGCCAGCAGCGTACGGGGTGGCAGCTATGGCTACACCTTC	CASSVRGGSYGYTF
.	TRBV21-1	.	TRBJ2-1	TGTGCCGGCGGGGTCGCGGGAGCGGACAATAATGAGCAGTTCTTC	CAGGVAGADNNEQFF
.	TRBV5-4	.	TRBJ2-5	TGTGCCAGCAGCAGCCCTCTTTTCAGGTCGACCCAGTACTTC	CASSSPLFRSTQYF
.	TRBV18	.	TRBJ2-3	TGTGCCAGCTCACCACCGGGGGCAGGGACGGGAGATACGCAGTATTTT	CASSPPGAGTGDTQYF
TRBD1	TRBV25-1	.	TRBJ1-2	TGTGCCAGCAGTGAGTACCGGGACAGCGGACTTGGCTACACCTTC	CASSEYRDSGLGYTF
TRBD2	TRBV4-3	.	TRBJ2-1	TGCGCCAGCAGCCAAGAAGGAACTAGCGGGGGGGCGAATGAGCAGTTCTTC	CASSQEGTSGGANEQFF
TRBD1	TRBV5-5	.	TRBJ2-5	TGTGCCAGCAGCTTGGACAGGGGTTTCGCAGAGACCCAGTACTTC	CASSLDRGFAETQYF
.	TRBV6-5	.	TRBJ1-6	TGTGCCAGCAGCCGGACAGATAATTCACCCCTCCACTTT	CASSRTDNSPLHF
TRBD1	TRBV7-2	.	TRBJ2-1	TGTGCCAGCAGCACCCGACAGGGGGGGGGTAGTTCGGAGCAGTTCTTC	CASSTRQGGGSSEQFF
TRBD1	TRBV2	.	TRBJ1-1	TGTGCCAGTGGACAGGCAATGAACACTGAAGCTTTCTTT	CASGQAMNTEAFF
TRBD2	TRBV7-2	.	TRBJ2-3	TGTGCCAGCAGCCCGGCGGGGGTTGCGGCAGATACGCAGTATTTT	CASSPAGVAADTQYF
TRBD2	TRBV6-6	.	TRBJ2-3	TGTGCCAGCAGTCTCGGACTAGCGGGGGGGCCTAGCACAGATACGCAGTATTTT	CASSLGLAGGPSTDTQYF
TRBD1	TRBV7-9	.	TRBJ1-4	TGTGCCAGCAGCTTACCCACGGGACAGGGGAGGGAAAAACTGTTTTTT	CASSLPTGQGREKLFF
TRBD1	TRBV29-1	.	TRBJ1-2	TGCAGCGTAAACAGGGGAGCTAACTATGGCTACACCTTC	CSVNRGANYGYTF
TRBD1	TRBV5-8	.	TRBJ2-5	TGTGCCAGCAGCTTGGGAGACACAGGGGTGGTCGGAGAGACCCAGTACTTC	CASSLGDTGVVGETQYF
.	TRBV2	.	TRBJ2-5	TGTGCCAGCAGTGTAAAAGAGACCCAGTACTTC	CASSVKETQYF
.	TRBV6-9	.	TRBJ1-1	TGTGCCACCGGGGTTTTTGGCACTGAAGCTTTCTTT	CATGVFGTEAFF
.	TRBV4-1	.	TRBJ2-1	TGCGCCAGCAGCCTCGGACAGAGCTCCTACAATGAGCAGTTCTTC	CASSLGQSSYNEQFF